A single sample is the source of the 18 T cell receptor beta chains below, sequenced in a study of ipilimumab plus nivolumab after autologous stem cell transplantation. The method was immunoSEQ multiplex PCR; TCRdb's version includes in-frame clones alone and lacks a portion of them. Among over 75,000 clones listed, 83% were seen once. The sample was PBMCs, taken in a trial of ipilimumab plus nivolumab as post-transplant consolidation. The receptors originated from a male donor with diffuse large B-cell lymphoma.

This clone was detected only once. The V and J genes are TRBV7-9 and TRBJ1-2; D is undetermined. CDR3 length equals 13 residues. Deletions cut 5 bases from V and 4 bases from J, with 11 bases between. Germline-derived CDR1 and CDR2 are SEHNR and FQNEAQ (reference sequence). The CDR3: CASSLPNFYGYTF. CDR3 sequence (DNA): TGTGCCAGCAGCCTACCGAATTTCTATGGCTACACCTTC.

This chain joins TRBV9 and TRBJ1-6; D is uncertain. V was pared by 4 bases and J by 6 bases, with 11 bases between. In germline, CDR1 is SGDLS, CDR2 YYNGEE. The CDR3 runs to 14 residues. CDR3 region: CASSPQGSNSPLHF. The CDR3 DNA sequence: TGTGCCAGCAGCCCCCAAGGGTCTAATTCACCCCTCCACTTT.

The chain uses TRBV5-1 and TRBJ2-3; TRBD2 matches 11 bases. V trimming: 4 bases; J trimming: 5 bases; junction bases outside the gene matches: 6. The CDR3 contains 15 residues. Germline CDR1 is SGHRS and CDR2 is YFSETQ. DNA of the CDR3: TGCGCCAGCAGCCCGGGCACTAGCGGGGGAGATACGCAGTATTTT. Encoded protein: CASSPGTSGGDTQYF.

The chain joins TRBV5-1 to TRBJ2-5; the match to TRBD2 covers 7 bases. Germline V gene lookup returns CDR1 SGHRS and CDR2 YFSETQ. The CDR3 length is 13 residues. V was clipped by 7 bases and J by 5 bases; unmatched bases: 8. The CDR3 region is CASHQGGMETQYF. CDR3 DNA: TGCGCCAGCCACCAGGGAGGGATGGAGACCCAGTACTTC.

This chain connects TRBV29-1 to TRBJ1-1; 11 bases map to TRBD1. This CDR3 comprises 17 residues. From germline, CDR1 is SQVTM and CDR2 ANQGSEA. J lost 7 bases, V lost 3 bases, and 16 bases had no gene match. The chain's CDR3 is CSVDGQGAGRRIREAFF. CDR3 nucleotide sequence: TGCAGCGTTGACGGACAGGGGGCGGGCCGAAGGATCCGTGAAGCTTTCTTT.

The CDR3 protein is CASSPTGGRLEKLFF. The CDR3 nucleotides are TGTGCCAGCAGCCCTACGGGGGGTCGGCTTGAAAAACTGTTTTTT. The chain joins TRBV7-2 to TRBJ1-4, with TRBD1 as a possible D gene (5 bases). The CDR3 runs 15 residues. Germline CDR1 is SGHTA and CDR2 is FQGNSA. V was cut by 5 bases and J by 7 bases, with 17 bases left in between.

The chain uses TRBV28 and TRBJ2-5; 10 bases are a match to TRBD2. There are 14 residues in the CDR3. Per germline, CDR1 MDHEN and CDR2 SYDVKM. V trimming: 6 bases; J trimming: 4 bases; junction bases outside the gene matches: 5. The CDR3, as DNA: TGTGCCAGCAGAGCGGGGGGGCCTATAGAGACCCAGTACTTC. Amino acids: CASRAGGPIETQYF.

V is TRBV5-5 and J is TRBJ1-2, with D possibly being TRBD1 (5 bases). The CDR3 is made up of 13 amino acids. The germline V gene has CDR1 SGHKS and CDR2 YYEKEE (reference sequence). V was pared by 4 bases and J by 4 bases, with 11 bases between. The CDR3 protein is CASSPVQGYGYTF. CDR3 DNA: TGTGCCAGCAGCCCGGTGCAGGGCTATGGCTACACCTTC.

The chain carries TRBV7-2 and TRBJ1-5; 7 bases line up with TRBD1. In germline, CDR1 is SGHTA, CDR2 FQGNSA. The V and J ends lost 1 base and 3 bases, in that order; junction bases with no gene match: 3. This CDR3 is built from 15 residues. CDR3: CASSLGQGANQPQHF. DNA of the CDR3: TGTGCCAGCAGCTTAGGACAGGGAGCCAATCAGCCCCAGCATTTT.

This rearrangement joins TRBV7-2 to TRBJ1-2; D is ambiguous. The CDR3 totals 13 residues. CDR1 is SGHTA and CDR2 is FQGNSA in the germline V gene. The germline V and J ends were trimmed by 3 bases and 5 bases, with 10 bases remaining between them. CDR3 sequence: CASSFGLGYGYTF. The CDR3 DNA reads TGTGCCAGCAGCTTCGGACTGGGGTATGGCTACACCTTC. Looking up the rest from reference TRBV7-2 and TRBJ1-2 gives the full variable domain: GAGVSQSPSNKVTEKGKDVELRCDPISGHTALYWYRQSLGQGLEFLIYFQGNSAPDKSGLPSDRFSAERTGGSVSTLTIQRTQQEDSAVYLCASSFGLGYGYTFGSGTRLTVV.

The chain employs TRBV25-1 and TRBJ2-7; D is perhaps TRBD2 (5 bases). The V end was cut by 8 bases, the J end by 2 bases, with 16 bases between. This CDR3 contains 14 residues. Germline CDR1 and CDR2: MGHDK and SYGVNS. The CDR3 protein is CASGGNSRAYEQYF. Here the CDR3 DNA reads TGTGCCAGCGGAGGAAACTCACGAGCCTACGAGCAGTACTTC.

This rearrangement joins TRBV19 to TRBJ2-3; 8 bases agree with TRBD2. Germline V CDR1 and CDR2: LNHDA, SQIVND (reference sequence). The CDR3 consists of 16 residues. V dropped 6 bases and J dropped 2; count of bases not matched to a gene: 10. The CDR3 nucleotides are TGTGCCAGTAGAGGGTGGGGACTAGGGGACACAGATACGCAGTATTTT. Its protein is CASRGWGLGDTDTQYF.

The J gene is TRBJ2-7, the V gene TRBV7-9; no definite D call. V was clipped by 5 bases and J by 3 bases, with 8 bases between them. This CDR3 region has 12 residues. In germline, CDR1 is SEHNR, CDR2 FQNEAQ (reference sequence). CDR3 coding DNA: TGTGCCAGCAGCCAGATCGTCTACGAGCAGTACTTC. It is translated as CASSQIVYEQYF.

The rearrangement joins TRBV7-9 to TRBJ2-2; 12 nucleotides line up with TRBD2. The trim removed 6 bases at V and 5 bases at J, leaving 10 bases unmatched. Germline V gene data show CDR1 as SEHNR and CDR2 as FQNEAQ (reference sequence). The CDR3 covers 17 residues. CDR3 loop: CASRRTSGGSSTGELFF. The DNA for the CDR3 is TGTGCCAGCAGGCGCACTAGCGGGGGGTCAAGTACCGGGGAGCTGTTTTTT. The full variable domain, its missing parts supplied by reference TRBV7-9 and TRBJ2-2, is DTGVSQNPRHKITKRGQNVTFRCDPISEHNRLYWYRQTLGQGPEFLTYFQNEAQLEKSRLLSDRFSAERPKGSFSTLEIQRTEQGDSAMYLCASRRTSGGSSTGELFFGEGSRLTVL.

V gene TRBV9 combines with J gene TRBJ1-2, with D hard to call. CDR1 and CDR2 (germline): SGDLS, YYNGEE. The CDR3 runs 13 residues. Trimming took 1 base from V and 8 from J, leaving 12 bases between them. The CDR3 region is CASSVTRTDGYTF. The DNA for the CDR3 is TGTGCCAGCAGCGTAACGCGAACCGACGGCTACACCTTC. The whole variable domain, filled in from reference TRBV9 and TRBJ1-2, reads DSGVTQTPKHLITATGQRVTLRCSPRSGDLSVYWYQQSLDQGLQFLIQYYNGEERAKGNILERFSAQQFPDLHSELNLSSLELGDSALYFCASSVTRTDGYTFGSGTRLTVV.

The chain recombines TRBV6-7 with TRBJ2-5; D gene ambiguous. TRBV6-7 is an ORF, and what it does is uncertain. V dropped 8 bases and J dropped 2 bases, with 15 bases sitting between them. This CDR3 region has 14 residues. CDR3 in DNA: TGTGCCAGCCACTCTCCTACTCCTCAAGAGACCCAGTACTTC. Amino acid sequence: CASHSPTPQETQYF.

The J gene is TRBJ1-5, the V gene TRBV19; D gene uncertain. Germline V gene sequence: CDR1 LNHDA, CDR2 SQIVND (reference sequence). The CDR3 has 16 amino acids. Trimming pared 5 bases from V and 5 bases from J, leaving 19 bases between. The CDR3 DNA sequence: TGTGCCAGTAGTGCACCCAAACTTTCCCGCGATCAGCCCCAGCATTTT. Translated: CASSAPKLSRDQPQHF. Full variable domain (missing parts from reference TRBV19 and TRBJ1-5): DGGITQSPKYLFRKEGQNVTLSCEQNLNHDAMYWYRQDPGQGLRLIYYSQIVNDFQKGDIAEGYSVSREKKESFPLTVTSAQKNPTAFYLCASSAPKLSRDQPQHFGDGTRLSIL.

This chain uses TRBV2 with TRBJ1-1; TRBD1 aligns across 8 bases. The V gene end was trimmed by 5 bases and the J gene end by 2 bases; junction bases not matched to a gene: 10. The CDR3 extends over 16 amino acids. Germline V gene data show CDR1 as SNHLY and CDR2 as FYNNEI. The chain's CDR3 is CASSNRGIPYNTEAFF. CDR3 in DNA: TGTGCCAGCAGTAACAGGGGGATTCCTTACAACACTGAAGCTTTCTTT.